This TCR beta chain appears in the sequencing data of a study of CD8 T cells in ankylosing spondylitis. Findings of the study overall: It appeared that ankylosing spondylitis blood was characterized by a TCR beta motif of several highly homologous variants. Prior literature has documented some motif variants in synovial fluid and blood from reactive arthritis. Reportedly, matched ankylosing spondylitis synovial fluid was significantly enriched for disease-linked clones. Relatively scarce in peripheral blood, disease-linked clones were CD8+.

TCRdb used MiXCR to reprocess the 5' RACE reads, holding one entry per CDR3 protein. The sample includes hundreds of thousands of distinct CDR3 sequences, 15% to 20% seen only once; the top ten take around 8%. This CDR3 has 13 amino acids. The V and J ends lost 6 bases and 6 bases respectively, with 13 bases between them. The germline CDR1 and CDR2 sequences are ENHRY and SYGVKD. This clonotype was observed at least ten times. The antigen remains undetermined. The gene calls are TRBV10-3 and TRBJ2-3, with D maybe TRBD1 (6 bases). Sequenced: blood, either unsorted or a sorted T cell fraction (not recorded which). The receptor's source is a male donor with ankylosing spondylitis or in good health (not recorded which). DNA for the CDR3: TGTGCCATCAGGGGACACCAGGAGGATACGCAGTATTTT. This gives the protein CAIRGHQEDTQYF.